A single sample gave rise to the 25 T cell receptor beta chains below, sequenced in a study of cytomegalovirus exposure and HLA in healthy donors. A multiplex PCR was run with 60 Vbeta primers and 13 Jbeta primers. The repertoire was sequenced with immunoSEQ multiplex PCR; TCRdb's copy has only in-frame clones and lacks some. The data show 100,000 to 140,000 clones, over 75% seen once. Sequencing used PBMCs. All receptors come from a man aged 25 to 40 in good health and CMV-seronegative.

The chain couples TRBV2 to TRBJ1-2, with D tentatively TRBD1 (6 bases). Trimming removed 2 bases at V and 3 bases at J, with 10 bases between. CDR1 is SNHLY and CDR2 is FYNNEI in the germline V gene. The CDR3 runs to 14 residues. The CDR3 nucleotides are TGTGCCAGCAGTGAACAGGGGAAGGACTATGGCTACACCTTC. Amino acid sequence: CASSEQGKDYGYTF.

This clone was observed a handful of times. The chain has TRBV4-1 and TRBJ2-7; 7 positions match TRBD1. V was clipped by 2 bases and J by 5 bases; unmatched bases: 9. The germline V gene encodes CDR1 MGHRA and CDR2 YSYEKL. The CDR3 is 15 amino acids. The CDR3 region has the DNA TGCGCCAGCAGCCAAACAGGGGTTAACGAGGACGAGCAGTACTTC. Amino acid sequence: CASSQTGVNEDEQYF.

Turning to this clone: A read error may produce the germline difference seen at one junction end. This sequence joins TRBV20-1 and TRBJ2-5; TRBD2 matches 12 bases. Looked up from germline, CDR1 is DFQATT and CDR2 is SNEGSKA (reference sequence). The CDR3 spans 10 residues. The CDR3 DNA sequence: TGCAGTGCTAGCGGGACTAGCGGGCACTTC. Amino acids: CSASGTSGHF.

The chain couples TRBV28 to TRBJ1-1, with D perhaps TRBD1 (5 bases). Trimming pared 3 bases from V and 6 bases from J, leaving 17 bases between. The CDR3 is made up of 15 amino acids. Germline loops: CDR1 MDHEN, CDR2 SYDVKM. CDR3 in amino acids: CASSFIGRGTPEAFF. CDR3 DNA: TGTGCCAGCAGTTTTATAGGGAGGGGAACCCCTGAAGCTTTCTTT. Full variable domain (missing parts from reference TRBV28 and TRBJ1-1): DVKVTQSSRYLVKRTGEKVFLECVQDMDHENMFWYRQDPGLGLRLIYFSYDVKMKEKGDIPEGYSVSREKKERFSLILESASTNQTSMYLCASSFIGRGTPEAFFGQGTRLTVV.

The chain carries TRBV21-1 and TRBJ1-2; the DNA was not compared with TRBD1, the D call given in the table. TRBV21-1 is a pseudogene. The CDR3 is 16 residues long. In nucleotides, the CDR3 is TGTGCCAGCAGCAAAGGCCGGGACAGTGATAACTATGGCTACACCTTC. Protein product: CASSKGRDSDNYGYTF.

This clone was detected a few times. The chain combines TRBV9 with TRBJ2-1; D unclear. This CDR3 has 12 residues. V was shortened by 0 bases and J by 8 bases, with 6 bases between the two germline ends. Looked up from germline, CDR1 is SGDLS and CDR2 is YYNGEE. This chain's CDR3 is CASSVGRDEQFF. DNA of the CDR3: TGTGCCAGCAGCGTAGGCCGAGATGAGCAGTTCTTC.

A single count supports this clone. The CDR3 nucleotides read TGTGCCAGCAAGGGGGAAGGAACCAGCTCTGAAGCTTTCTTT. Translation: CASKGEGTSSEAFF. The rearrangement links TRBV6-4 to TRBJ1-1; weak D call: TRBD1 (6 bases). V was cut by 7 bases and J by 6 bases, with 18 bases left in between. The CDR3 covers 14 residues. Germline V CDR1 and CDR2: MRHNA, SNTAGT.

The chain uses TRBV1 and TRBJ2-3; the table's D call of TRBD1 was not tested on the DNA. TRBV1 is termed a pseudogene. This CDR3 spans 13 amino acids. CDR3 sequence reads: CTSSQAGTDTQYF. The CDR3 DNA sequence: TGCACCAGCAGCCAGGCAGGCACAGATACGCAGTATTTT.

This chain uses TRBV4-1 with TRBJ1-1, with D unresolved. The CDR3 loop spans 16 amino acids. V was shortened by 5 bases and J by 0 bases, with 16 bases between the two germline ends. Germline loops: CDR1 MGHRA, CDR2 YSYEKL. The chain's CDR3 is CASSRGEYEVNTEAFF. The CDR3 bases are TGCGCCAGCAGCAGAGGAGAATATGAGGTGAACACTGAAGCTTTCTTT.

A single count supports this clone. The chain is built from TRBV7-8 and TRBJ2-7, with TRBD1 identical over 8 bases. This CDR3 has 13 residues. Germline CDR1 reads SGHVS; CDR2 reads FQNEAQ. J lost 4 bases, V lost 5 bases, and 4 bases had no gene match. The CDR3 DNA follows: TGTGCCAGCAGCCCGAGGACAGGGTACGAGCAGTACTTC. Amino acids: CASSPRTGYEQYF.

The V and J genes are TRBV11-2 and TRBJ2-3, with TRBD1 matching 9 bases. The CDR3 consists of 15 residues. Germline CDR1 reads SGHAT; CDR2 reads FQNNGV. J was trimmed by 4 bases and V by 4 bases; bases with no gene match: 6. The CDR3 loop reads CASSSMDRGADTQYF. The CDR3 bases are TGTGCCAGCAGCTCGATGGACAGGGGCGCAGATACGCAGTATTTT.

The rearrangement uses TRBV11-2 and TRBJ2-7; 9 bases are shared with TRBD2. V lost 5 bases to trimming and J lost 5 bases; unmatched junction nucleotides: 16. Germline V gives CDR1 SGHAT, CDR2 FQNNGV. The CDR3 is 17 amino acids. CDR3 sequence reads: CASSAPWGSGGRNEQYV. DNA for the CDR3: TGTGCCAGCAGCGCCCCGTGGGGGAGCGGGGGGCGGAACGAGCAGTACGTC.

The J gene is TRBJ2-2, the V gene TRBV9; D remains unclear. This CDR3 has 15 amino acids. Germline assignment: CDR1 SGDLS and CDR2 YYNGEE. V was shortened by 5 bases and J by 0 bases, with 11 bases between the two germline ends. Here the CDR3 DNA reads TGTGCCAGCAGGGCGAGACTCGCGAACACCGGGGAGCTGTTTTTT. It yields the protein CASRARLANTGELFF.

The CDR3 is CASSVAGAFGEQYF. CDR3 DNA sequence: TGTGCCAGCAGCGTAGCGGGAGCGTTCGGCGAGCAGTACTTC. This chain joins TRBV9 and TRBJ2-7; a weak D match, TRBD2 (6 bases). CDR1 and CDR2 from the germline V gene are SGDLS and YYNGEE. The CDR3 has 14 amino acids. Trimming removed 0 bases from V and 6 bases from J, with 13 bases in between. Full variable domain (missing parts from reference TRBV9 and TRBJ2-7): DSGVTQTPKHLITATGQRVTLRCSPRSGDLSVYWYQQSLDQGLQFLIQYYNGEERAKGNILERFSAQQFPDLHSELNLSSLELGDSALYFCASSVAGAFGEQYFGPGTRLTVT.

The genes are TRBV7-8 and TRBJ2-3, with 9 bases matching TRBD2. CDR1 and CDR2 from the germline V gene are SGHVS and FQNEAQ. The length of the CDR3 is 16 residues. V lost 1 base, J lost 1 base, and 3 bases stayed unmatched. The CDR3 nucleotides read TGTGCCAGCAGCTTAGAGAGACTAGCGGGCACAGATACGCAGTATTTT. This encodes CASSLERLAGTDTQYF.

The V and J genes are TRBV28 and TRBJ1-1; 8 nucleotides line up with TRBD1. The CDR3 is 15 residues long. J was trimmed by 0 bases and V by 8 bases; bases with no gene match: 8. Germline V gene data show CDR1 as MDHEN and CDR2 as SYDVKM. The CDR3 sequence is CASSLGQVMNTEAFF. In nucleotides, the CDR3 is TGTGCCAGCTCTTTGGGACAGGTCATGAACACTGAAGCTTTCTTT.

This chain links TRBV6-5 with TRBJ2-2, with TRBD2 matching over 11 bases. CDR1 MNHEY and CDR2 SVGAGI come from the germline V gene. Trimming at V came to 2 bases and at J to 4 bases, leaving 3 bases not matched to a gene. The CDR3 is 16 residues long. The CDR3 loop reads CASSYLSGRATGELFF. The CDR3 nucleotides read TGTGCCAGCAGTTACCTTAGCGGGAGGGCCACCGGGGAGCTGTTTTTT.

The chain has TRBV29-1 and TRBJ2-1, with a possible D match to TRBD1 (6 bases). Trimming left V 6 bases short and J 1 base short, with 19 bases between. CDR3 length equals 16 residues. Germline V gene lookup returns CDR1 SQVTM and CDR2 ANQGSEA. The CDR3 sequence is CSVPSTGPQSYNEQFF. In DNA form, the CDR3 reads TGCAGCGTCCCAAGCACAGGGCCTCAGTCCTACAATGAGCAGTTCTTC.

J is TRBJ2-7 and V is TRBV7-6; D may be TRBD2 (5 bases). V was cut by 1 base and J by 1 base, with 20 bases left in between. This CDR3 is built from 18 residues. Germline V gene sequence: CDR1 SGHVS, CDR2 FNYEAQ. The CDR3 sequence: CASSLEVSGKSISYEQYF. The CDR3, as DNA: TGTGCCAGCAGCTTAGAGGTCTCCGGGAAAAGTATTTCCTACGAGCAGTACTTC.

The J gene is TRBJ2-7, the V gene TRBV2, with 10 nucleotides matching TRBD1. This CDR3 is 13 amino acids long. Germline CDR1 SNHLY, CDR2 FYNNEI. V was pared by 11 bases and J by 2 bases, with 6 bases of the junction left unmatched. The CDR3 nucleotides read TGTGCCGGCCCGGGACAGGGGCCCTACGAGCAGTACTTC. It encodes CAGPGQGPYEQYF.

The genes are TRBV28 and TRBJ2-2; D may be TRBD1 (5 bases). Germline CDR1 is MDHEN and CDR2 is SYDVKM. V was clipped by 8 bases and J by 2 bases, with 9 bases between them. CDR3 size: 13 residues. The chain's CDR3 is CASFGQNTGELFF. Written as DNA, the CDR3 is TGTGCCAGCTTTGGACAAAACACCGGGGAGCTGTTTTTT.

The table lists this clone with a few counts. The chain joins TRBV4-1 to TRBJ2-3, with 8 bases lining up with TRBD2. CDR1 and CDR2 from the germline V gene are MGHRA and YSYEKL. There are 16 residues in the CDR3. V was clipped by 2 bases and J by 5 bases; unmatched bases: 9. This chain's CDR3 is CASSQLAGTERDTQYF. CDR3 bases: TGCGCCAGCAGCCAACTAGCGGGCACTGAAAGAGATACGCAGTATTTT.

The rearrangement joins TRBV18 to TRBJ2-5; weak D call: TRBD2 (5 bases). The germline V gene has CDR1 KGHSH and CDR2 LQKENI. The V and J ends lost 5 bases and 5 bases respectively, with 6 bases between them. The CDR3 loop spans 11 amino acids. CDR3 DNA sequence: TGTGCCAGCTCAACGGGGGAGACCCAGTACTTC. Protein sequence: CASSTGETQYF.

This chain links TRBV11-2 with TRBJ2-7, with D unresolved. CDR1 and CDR2 (germline): SGHAT, FQNNGV. The CDR3 length is 12 residues. V lost 1 base, J lost 3 bases, and 4 bases lay in between. The CDR3 region is CASSLVSYEQYF. The CDR3 DNA follows: TGTGCCAGCAGCTTAGTCAGCTACGAGCAGTACTTC. Filled out from reference TRBV11-2 and TRBJ2-7, the complete variable domain reads EAGVAQSPRYKIIEKRQSVAFWCNPISGHATLYWYQQILGQGPKLLIQFQNNGVVDDSQLPKDRFSAERLKGVDSTLKIQPAKLEDSAVYLCASSLVSYEQYFGPGTRLTVT.

The V gene is TRBV10-3, the J gene TRBJ1-4; D perhaps matches TRBD1 (6 bases). Germline V CDR1 and CDR2: ENHRY, SYGVKD. The CDR3 has 14 amino acids. The V gene lost 5 bases and the J gene lost 7 bases, with 14 bases spanning the gap. For the CDR3, the DNA is TGTGCCATCAGTCCGGGGGGGGCTTCTGAAAAACTGTTTTTT. Translated, it gives CAISPGGASEKLFF.